These 3 T cell receptor beta chains share one sample of origin, sequenced in a study of T-cell memory formation after mild COVID-19. TCRdb processed the 5' RACE reads anew with MiXCR; each CDR3 protein has one entry. The sample carries under 150,000 distinct CDR3 sequences, over 20% recorded once. The material sequenced was PBMCs or a T cell subset sorted from them (not recorded which). These receptors were taken from a young man who had mild COVID-19 (a few samples of this study predate the infection). Cell type and time point are not known.

This clonotype has ten or more counts. This chain joins TRBV5-5 and TRBJ2-1; 10 bases are a match to TRBD2. The V segment lost 3 bases and the J segment 4 bases; nucleotides outside the gene matches: 10. The CDR3 consists of 17 residues. CDR1 and CDR2 (germline): SGHKS, YYEKEE (reference sequence). The CDR3 reads CASSWFSGGSRYNEQFF. CDR3 sequence (DNA): TGTGCCAGCAGCTGGTTTAGCGGGGGGTCTAGGTACAATGAGCAGTTCTTC.

The chain employs TRBV27 and TRBJ2-5; D is unclear. Germline CDR1 is MNHEY and CDR2 is SMNVEV (reference sequence). CDR3 size: 18 residues. Deletions cut 1 base from V and 0 bases from J, with 18 bases between. CDR3 loop: CASSLFRPPALYQETQYF. The CDR3 DNA reads TGTGCCAGCAGTTTATTCCGGCCCCCGGCTCTGTACCAAGAGACCCAGTACTTC.

This sequence joins TRBV12-3 or TRBV12-4 and TRBJ1-4; D might be TRBD1 (5 bases). The CDR3 sequence is 14 residues long. V gave up 2 bases and J gave up 7 bases, with 11 bases separating them. CDR3 sequence: CASSLSWTPEKLFF. The CDR3 DNA follows: TGTGCCAGCAGTTTATCCTGGACACCTGAAAAACTGTTTTTT.